The sample holds many counts of the clone carrying this T cell receptor beta chain. Antigen unknown. This entry belongs to a study of neurological immune-mediated disorders. CDR1 is SQVTM and CDR2 is ANQGSEA in the germline V gene. V shed 6 bases and J shed 4 bases, with 15 bases lying between them. The CDR3 has 14 amino acids. A 10-nucleotide random UMI tagged transcripts in template-switch 5'RACE cDNA synthesis. MiXCR, applied by TCRdb to the 5' RACE reads, yields one record per CDR3 protein. The sample has some 48,000 distinct CDR3 sequences, around 13% seen once. Documented time point: longitudinal time-point 2. For the unsorted libraries, 2 million PBMCs stored at -80 C served as input. The study, taken as a whole, reports: HTLV-1-associated myelopathy ranked highest for TCR clonal expansion and multiple sclerosis lowest, beneath healthy controls. None of the CDR3 amino acid sequences found in expanded clones was shared across subjects. This suggests that the TCR-beta repertoires were private in all groups.

The V and J genes are TRBV29-1 and TRBJ2-2; tentatively, D is TRBD2 (5 bases). Specimen: PBMCs. The origin of this receptor is a male donor with HTLV-1-associated myelopathy (HAM/TSP). In DNA, the CDR3 is TGCAGCGTGGCCGCGGGTCGGCCCACCGGGGAGCTGTTTTTT. Amino acid sequence: CSVAAGRPTGELFF.